These 29 T cell receptor beta chains were all obtained from the same sample, sequenced in a study of cytomegalovirus exposure and HLA in healthy donors (dated by TCRdb to the late 2010s). Library prep was done by the immunoSEQ multiplex PCR assay. The multiplex PCR relied on a mix of 60 forward primers for TCR Vbeta segments and 13 reverse primers for TCR Jbeta segments. TCRdb mirrors the immuneACCESS table, restricted to in-frame sequences. Some clones are absent from its copies; in checked studies, under half trace to an unresolved V gene, and the reason for the others is unknown. The data table for this sample lists about 200,000 clones. The ten largest clonotypes hold 0.7% to 0.8% of the sample. Sequenced material: PBMCs. The receptors originated from a boy aged 5-17 years in good health and CMV-seronegative.

This sequence joins TRBV9 and TRBJ1-1; a possible D gene is TRBD1 (6 bases). Germline V gene data show CDR1 as SGDLS and CDR2 as YYNGEE. There are 13 residues in the CDR3. The V end was cut by 0 bases, the J end by 8 bases, with 11 bases between. The CDR3, as DNA: TGTGCCAGCAGCGTAGCCCGGACAGAAGAAGCTTTCTTT. Translation gives CASSVARTEEAFF.

The chain links TRBV5-1 to TRBJ2-7; 7 bases line up with TRBD2. The CDR3 is 14 amino acids. Germline V CDR1 and CDR2: SGHRS, YFSETQ. Trimming at V came to 1 base and at J to 3 bases, leaving 4 bases not matched to a gene. CDR3 sequence (DNA): TGCGCCAGCAGCTTGCGGGGGGAGGTCTACGAGCAGTACTTC. Translation gives CASSLRGEVYEQYF.

This chain joins TRBV7-8 and TRBJ1-2, with D perhaps TRBD1 (6 bases). CDR3 length equals 14 residues. The germline CDR1 and CDR2 sequences are SGHVS and FQNEAQ. The V gene lost 4 bases and the J gene lost 2 bases, with 11 bases spanning the gap. CDR3 loop: CASSSVDRNYGYTF. The CDR3 DNA reads as TGTGCCAGCAGCTCCGTGGACAGAAACTATGGCTACACCTTC.

This chain links TRBV7-8 with TRBJ2-5, with 8 positions matching TRBD1. Judging by the DNA end, TRBJ2-7 fits better; the J call may be wrong. Germline CDR1 reads SGHVS; CDR2 reads FQNEAQ. The CDR3 contains 13 residues. The CDR3 region is CASRLTGEYEQYF. In nucleotides, the CDR3 is TGTGCCAGCAGGTTGACAGGGGAGTACGAGCAGTACTTC.

The V gene is TRBV6-5, the J gene TRBJ1-5; tentative D call: TRBD1 (6 bases). This CDR3 spans 15 amino acids. Trimming pared 8 bases from V and 7 bases from J, leaving 21 bases between. CDR1 and CDR2 from the germline V gene are MNHEY and SVGAGI. The CDR3 sequence: CASGSGTRESQPQHF. The DNA of the CDR3 is TGTGCCAGCGGATCCGGGACAAGGGAGTCCCAGCCCCAGCATTTT.

This sequence joins TRBV9 and TRBJ1-5; no clear D gene. Trimming removed 3 bases at V and 8 bases at J, with 15 bases between. The CDR3 extends over 14 amino acids. Germline lookup yields CDR1 SGDLS and CDR2 YYNGEE. The CDR3 DNA follows: TGTGCCAGCAGCGCGGACTTTAGACTAGAGCCCCAGCATTTT. Protein sequence: CASSADFRLEPQHF.

The chain is built from TRBV27 and TRBJ2-3, with TRBD1 matching over 9 bases. The CDR3 consists of 20 residues. Germline lookup yields CDR1 MNHEY and CDR2 SMNVEV (reference sequence). Unmatched junction bases numbered 16, after V lost 1 base and J lost 2 bases. DNA for the CDR3: TGTGCCAGCAGTTTATATGGCCTACTCTTGGGGACAGGGACCACAGATACGCAGTATTTT. It codes for CASSLYGLLLGTGTTDTQYF.

Concerning this clone itself: Germline is not matched at one junction end, which may reflect a read error. The chain combines TRBV5-4 with TRBJ2-7, with D possibly TRBD2 on 6 matching bases. The germline CDR1 and CDR2 sequences are SGHNT and YYREEE (reference sequence). The CDR3 runs 13 residues. In DNA, the CDR3 is TGTGCCAGCAGCCCTGAAGGGAGGTGGGTTTCCCACTTC. Translated, it gives CASSPEGRWVSHF.

The J gene is TRBJ2-4, the V gene TRBV6-1; D is undetermined. The germline gives CDR1 MNHNS, CDR2 SASEGT. CDR3 length: 14 amino acids. Between the trimmed V and J ends, which lost 4 bases and 9 bases, there was a span of 16 bases. As DNA, the CDR3 is TGTGCCAGCAGTGTGGGTGCGAGGCCAGCCATTCAGTACTTC. It yields the protein CASSVGARPAIQYF.

The chain links TRBV7-2 to TRBJ2-1; tentative D call: TRBD2 (6 bases). The V end lost 0 bases, the J end lost 3 bases, and 9 bases lay between the germline ends. The CDR3 runs 15 residues. The germline V gene has CDR1 SGHTA and CDR2 FQGNSA. In nucleotides, the CDR3 is TGTGCCAGCAGCTTAGCGCGGGGTGACTACAATGAGCAGTTCTTC. It specifies CASSLARGDYNEQFF.

V is TRBV15 and J is TRBJ2-5; D remains unclear. The DNA end lines up better with TRBJ2-7; the J call may be wrong. CDR3 length: 13 residues. Germline values: CDR1 LNHNV, CDR2 YYDKDF (reference sequence). CDR3 nucleotides: TGTGCCACCCAGGATTCAGCCTCCTACGAGCAGTACTTC. Its translation: CATQDSASYEQYF.

CDR3 in amino acids: CASRTVANYGYTF. The CDR3 bases are TGTGCCAGCAGAACAGTAGCTAACTATGGCTACACCTTC. The V gene is TRBV6-5, the J gene TRBJ1-2; D not resolved. This CDR3 comprises 13 residues. Trimming stripped 6 bases from V and 0 bases from J, with 8 bases between. Germline values: CDR1 MNHEY, CDR2 SVGAGI.

The gene calls are TRBV6-4 and TRBJ2-1; 8 positions agree with TRBD1. V was clipped by 0 bases and J by 8 bases; unmatched bases: 6. This CDR3 spans 15 amino acids. Germline V CDR1 and CDR2: MRHNA, SNTAGT. CDR3 coding DNA: TGTGCCAGCAGTGACTCCCAGGGGGCCCCCGATGAGCAGTTCTTC. Translation gives CASSDSQGAPDEQFF.

The genes are TRBV5-4 and TRBJ2-7; 9 nucleotides align to TRBD2. The V and J ends lost 2 bases and 4 bases, in that order; junction bases with no gene match: 7. In germline, CDR1 is SGHNT, CDR2 YYREEE (reference sequence). The CDR3 contains 15 residues. CDR3 loop: CASSLKLAGKYEQYF. Written as DNA, the CDR3 is TGTGCCAGCAGCTTAAAACTAGCGGGCAAGTACGAGCAGTACTTC.

Remarks on this clone: Other DNA sequences in this sample translate to the same CDR3. V gene TRBV10-2 combines with J gene TRBJ1-6; D remains ambiguous. The CDR3 spans 16 residues. In germline, CDR1 is WSHSY, CDR2 SAAADI. The V gene lost 2 bases and the J gene lost 0 bases, with 8 bases spanning the gap. In DNA form, the CDR3 reads TGCGCCAGCAGTGAGGGCAGAAGCTCCTATAATTCACCCCTCCACTTT. Amino acids: CASSEGRSSYNSPLHF.

This chain connects TRBV7-3 to TRBJ2-3; 7 nucleotides line up with TRBD1. Germline-derived CDR1 and CDR2 are SGHTA and FQGTGA. After removal of 5 bases from V and 8 bases from J, the junction contained 10 bases not matched to a gene. The CDR3 length is 14 residues. The CDR3 region has the DNA TGTGCCAGCAGCCCAGAGGGGGCCCCTGGTACGCAGTATTTT. Translating gives CASSPEGAPGTQYF. Complete variable domain (other parts from reference TRBV7-3 and TRBJ2-3): GAGVSQTPSNKVTEKGKYVELRCDPISGHTALYWYRQSLGQGPEFLIYFQGTGAADDSGLPNDRFFAVRPEGSVSTLKIQRTERGDSAVYLCASSPEGAPGTQYFGPGTRLTVL.

The chain employs TRBV7-2 and TRBJ2-7; a weak D match, TRBD1 (6 bases). The germline V and J ends were trimmed by 5 bases and 7 bases, with 18 bases remaining between them. The CDR3 length is 14 residues. Germline lookup yields CDR1 SGHTA and CDR2 FQGNSA. CDR3 residues: CASSHWSNDREQYF. CDR3 nucleotides: TGTGCCAGCAGCCACTGGTCGAACGACAGGGAGCAGTACTTC. The complete variable domain, with remaining parts taken from reference TRBV7-2 and TRBJ2-7, reads GAGVSQSPSNKVTEKGKDVELRCDPISGHTALYWYRQSLGQGLEFLIYFQGNSAPDKSGLPSDRFSAERTGGSVSTLTIQRTQQEDSAVYLCASSHWSNDREQYFGPGTRLTVT.

The CDR3 region has the DNA TGTGCCTGGATAAGTTTACGGGGGGGCGTTACGCAGTATTTT. This translates into CAWISLRGGVTQYF. The chain joins TRBV30 to TRBJ2-3; 8 bases line up with TRBD2. V trimming: 4 bases; J trimming: 8 bases; junction bases outside the gene matches: 11. CDR3 length equals 14 residues. Germline assignment: CDR1 GTSNPN and CDR2 SVGIG (reference sequence). Drawing the rest from reference TRBV30 and TRBJ2-3, the complete variable domain is SQTIHQWPATLVQPVGSPLSLECTVEGTSNPNLYWYRQAAGRGLQLLFYSVGIGQISSEVPQNLSASRPQDRQFILSSKKLLLSDSGFYLCAWISLRGGVTQYFGPGTRLTVL.

V gene TRBV2 combines with J gene TRBJ2-6, with TRBD1 matching 10 bases. Germline-derived CDR1 and CDR2 are SNHLY and FYNNEI. Trimming at V came to 8 bases and at J to 1 base, leaving 2 bases not matched to a gene. The CDR3 consists of 15 residues. The CDR3 is CASGTGASGANVLTF. CDR3 sequence (DNA): TGTGCCAGCGGGACAGGGGCGTCTGGGGCCAACGTCCTGACTTTC.

The chain couples TRBV10-3 to TRBJ1-2; D perhaps matches TRBD1 (5 bases). The CDR3 extends over 15 amino acids. Trimming cost V 7 bases and J 3 bases, with 18 bases left between them. The germline gives CDR1 ENHRY, CDR2 SYGVKD. Here the CDR3 DNA reads TGTGCCATCAAGGGGAGGACAACCTACGACTATGGCTACACCTTC. Translation gives CAIKGRTTYDYGYTF.

The chain couples TRBV18 to TRBJ2-7, with D maybe TRBD1 (5 bases). V was clipped by 3 bases and J by 3 bases, with 12 bases between them. CDR1 is KGHSH, CDR2 LQKENI, per germline. The CDR3 has 14 amino acids. CDR3: CASSPGGGHYEQYF. In DNA, the CDR3 is TGTGCCAGCTCACCTGGCGGCGGACACTACGAGCAGTACTTC.

The chain is built from TRBV15 and TRBJ1-5; 10 bases align to TRBD1. Germline CDR1 is LNHNV and CDR2 is YYDKDF (reference sequence). This CDR3 is built from 15 residues. V was clipped by 6 bases and J by 3 bases; unmatched bases: 5. The CDR3 region has the DNA TGTGCCACCAGGGCGACAGGGGGCGTCAATCAGCCCCAGCATTTT. Its protein is CATRATGGVNQPQHF.

The V and J genes are TRBV28 and TRBJ2-4; 11 nucleotides match TRBD1. J gave up 7 bases and V 4 bases, and 3 bases lay outside the gene matches. Germline V gene lookup returns CDR1 MDHEN and CDR2 SYDVKM. This CDR3 comprises 14 residues. CDR3 in DNA: TGTGCCAGCAGTTCCGGGACAGGGGGGAACATTCAGTACTTC. Protein product: CASSSGTGGNIQYF.

This rearrangement joins TRBV18 to TRBJ2-7, with 8 positions matching TRBD1. Germline V gives CDR1 KGHSH, CDR2 LQKENI. The J segment lost 6 bases and the V segment lost 6 bases, leaving 13 bases of the junction unmatched. The CDR3 extends over 15 amino acids. CDR3 in amino acids: CASSLAPGQGREQYF. CDR3 sequence (DNA): TGTGCCAGCTCCCTTGCCCCAGGACAGGGACGCGAGCAGTACTTC.

The genes are TRBV19 and TRBJ2-2; D is undetermined. Germline assignment: CDR1 LNHDA and CDR2 SQIVND (reference sequence). The CDR3 runs 14 residues. Trimming removed 1 base from V and 4 bases from J, with 7 bases in between. The CDR3 DNA is TGTGCCAGTAGTATAGGGCAGGCCACCGGGGAGCTGTTTTTT. Its translation is CASSIGQATGELFF.

This chain uses TRBV30 with TRBJ1-5; D call uncertain. Trimming removed 0 bases at V and 1 base at J, with 13 bases between. CDR1 is GTSNPN and CDR2 is SVGIG in the germline V gene (reference sequence). The CDR3 is made up of 16 amino acids. As DNA, the CDR3 is TGTGCCTGGAGTGTAGGGAGGGAGTGGAGCAATCAGCCCCAGCATTTT. Translating it yields CAWSVGREWSNQPQHF.

The rearrangement links TRBV9 to TRBJ1-3, with D possibly matching TRBD1 (6 bases). This CDR3 has 17 residues. V lost 3 bases and J lost 0, with 16 bases in between. Germline V gene data show CDR1 as SGDLS and CDR2 as YYNGEE. CDR3 sequence reads: CASSASWTARSGNTIYF. The CDR3 coding sequence is TGTGCCAGCAGCGCCTCTTGGACAGCCCGCTCTGGAAACACCATATATTTT.

CDR3 sequence (DNA): TGTGCCAGCAGCTTTCCAGGGTCCCCTTTCCACTTT. Translated: CASSFPGSPFHF. The J gene is TRBJ1-6, the V gene TRBV7-9, with D maybe TRBD1 (5 bases). The CDR3 consists of 12 residues. With 3 bases removed from V and 17 bases from J, the gap between germline ends came to 14 bases. CDR1 and CDR2 from the germline V gene are SEHNR and FQNEAQ (reference sequence).

V gene TRBV5-1 combines with J gene TRBJ1-1; 7 nucleotides line up with TRBD1. Per the germline V gene, CDR1 is SGHRS and CDR2 is YFSETQ. Trimming cost V 3 bases and J 0 bases; bases outside gene matches: 5. The CDR3 runs 15 residues. This CDR3 reads CASSYGQVLNTEAFF. The CDR3 coding sequence is TGCGCCAGCAGCTACGGACAGGTATTGAACACTGAAGCTTTCTTT.